The sequence of this TCR beta chain was determined in a study of cytomegalovirus exposure and HLA in healthy donors. This PCR relied on a set of 60 Vbeta primers and 13 Jbeta primers. In the original processing: In a later analysis, about 12 million of 65 million to 80 million unique beta chains occurred in at least two donors. Generated by immunoSEQ multiplex PCR, the TCRdb table keeps only in-frame clones and is missing some. D and trimming come from the DNA, and the V and J calls and clone size come from that table. The sample contains about 78,000 clones, about four fifths of which appear only once. The study, taken as a whole, reports: It was reported in a later analysis that an Asian-associated ancestry cluster showed fewer N-insertions than the roughly 670-donor mean. Earlier analysis found most TCR beta V segments productive about 90% or about 30% of the time.

Germline V gene lookup returns CDR1 MNHEY and CDR2 SVGAGI. The CDR3 spans 15 residues. Trimming cost V 7 bases and J 7 bases, with 22 bases left between them. Remarks on this clone: Its antigen is unidentified.

This TCR derives from a man aged 50 to 59 in good health and CMV-seropositive. The J gene is TRBJ2-5, the V gene TRBV6-5, with D maybe TRBD1 (5 bases). Sample: PBMCs. DNA of the CDR3: TGTGCCAGCACCATCGGGCAGGGCTCATCCATGACCCAGTACTTC. Translation gives CASTIGQGSSMTQYF.